These 21 T cell receptor beta chains were sequenced from one sample in a study of a mutant IDH1 vaccine in newly diagnosed glioma. Their antigen targets remain unknown. This table comes from immunoSEQ multiplex PCR, and its TCRdb copy is limited to in-frame clones, with some not included. The profile covers approximately 58,000 clones, with around four fifths appearing a single time and 3.8% taken by the ten largest. Time point noted: week 47, end of study. The study gave 300 ug of mutant IDH1 20-mer peptide per vaccine dose, with topical imiquimod. Here the sequenced sample was PBMCs, taken from a glioma patient whose treatment included an IDH1 peptide vaccine. The receptors were gathered from a man younger than 40 with glioma.

J is TRBJ1-1 and V is TRBV6-1, with TRBD1 identical over 7 bases. The CDR3 is 12 amino acids. Trimming at V came to 8 bases and at J to 9 bases, leaving 9 bases not matched to a gene. Germline loops: CDR1 MNHNS, CDR2 SASEGT. The CDR3 sequence is CASGTGTVKAFF. CDR3 nucleotide sequence: TGTGCCAGCGGCACCGGGACAGTCAAAGCTTTCTTT.

The chain couples TRBV18 to TRBJ2-5; the D is unclear. CDR1 is KGHSH and CDR2 is LQKENI in the germline V gene. This CDR3 is built from 13 residues. V gave up 10 bases and J gave up 5 bases, with 17 bases separating them. This CDR3 reads CATKQTPQETQYF. In DNA form, the CDR3 reads TGTGCCACCAAGCAGACCCCCCAGGAGACCCAGTACTTC.

The chain couples TRBV5-4 to TRBJ2-5; D uncertain. V was shortened by 2 bases and J by 4 bases, with 12 bases between the two germline ends. This CDR3 is 14 amino acids long. The V gene's germline CDR1 is SGHNT and CDR2 YYREEE (reference sequence). CDR3: CASSFVTTRETQYF. The CDR3 coding sequence is TGTGCCAGCAGCTTCGTAACGACACGAGAGACCCAGTACTTC.

The J gene is TRBJ2-1, the V gene TRBV15, with D possibly being TRBD1 (6 bases). Germline CDR1 is LNHNV and CDR2 is YYDKDF (reference sequence). This CDR3 comprises 15 residues. V lost 1 base and J 8 bases, leaving 15 bases between the germline ends. CDR3 loop: CATSRGQADGHEQFF. CDR3 bases: TGTGCCACCAGCAGAGGACAGGCTGATGGGCATGAGCAGTTCTTC.

The chain combines TRBV28 with TRBJ1-2; D is possibly TRBD1 (5 bases). CDR3 length: 15 amino acids. V was pared by 5 bases and J by 2 bases, with 15 bases between. Per the germline V gene, CDR1 is MDHEN and CDR2 is SYDVKM. DNA of the CDR3: TGTGCCAGCAGTCTAGACAGAGCGATAAACTATGGCTACACCTTC. Translation gives CASSLDRAINYGYTF.

This chain links TRBV27 with TRBJ1-1, with D unclear. V dropped 7 bases and J dropped 6 bases, with 33 bases sitting between them. CDR1 MNHEY and CDR2 SMNVEV come from the germline V gene (reference sequence). This CDR3 has 19 amino acids. Written as DNA, the CDR3 is TGTGCCAGCATCCTACGTGTTGGCCTTCGGGGTAACTTACCCCCTGAAGCTTTCTTT. It encodes CASILRVGLRGNLPPEAFF.

V gene TRBV5-1 combines with J gene TRBJ1-4, with D hard to call. The CDR3 is made up of 20 amino acids. With 4 bases removed from V and 0 bases from J, the gap between germline ends came to 25 bases. The germline V gene encodes CDR1 SGHRS and CDR2 YFSETQ. CDR3 DNA: TGCGCCAGCAGCCCGGATAAAAAAGCCCGCACCGTTGCAACTAATGAAAAACTGTTTTTT. Its translation is CASSPDKKARTVATNEKLFF.

The chain is built from TRBV27 and TRBJ2-1, with D tentatively TRBD1 (5 bases). The V end was cut by 5 bases, the J end by 4 bases, with 12 bases between. This CDR3 spans 14 amino acids. CDR1 and CDR2 from the germline V gene are MNHEY and SMNVEV (reference sequence). CDR3 protein: CASSLIGAYNEQFF. CDR3 bases: TGTGCCAGCAGTCTCATTGGGGCGTACAATGAGCAGTTCTTC.

A few counts support this clone. V gene TRBV2 combines with J gene TRBJ2-6; TRBD1 matches at 7 bases. The germline gives CDR1 SNHLY, CDR2 FYNNEI. The V and J ends lost 8 bases and 0 bases, in that order; junction bases with no gene match: 4. The CDR3 contains 15 residues. DNA for the CDR3: TGTGCCAGCGGGGACAGCACCTCTGGGGCCAACGTCCTGACTTTC. Amino acids: CASGDSTSGANVLTF.

The chain joins TRBV7-2 to TRBJ1-2, with 8 bases identical to TRBD1. Germline V lookup: CDR1 SGHTA, CDR2 FQGNSA. V lost 5 bases and J lost 8; bases outside the gene matches: 13. This CDR3 spans 15 amino acids. The CDR3 reads CASSRPTGAWQGYTF. Written as DNA, the CDR3 is TGTGCCAGCAGCCGTCCGACAGGGGCGTGGCAAGGCTACACCTTC. The whole variable domain, filled in from reference TRBV7-2 and TRBJ1-2, reads GAGVSQSPSNKVTEKGKDVELRCDPISGHTALYWYRQSLGQGLEFLIYFQGNSAPDKSGLPSDRFSAERTGGSVSTLTIQRTQQEDSAVYLCASSRPTGAWQGYTFGSGTRLTVV.

CDR3 in amino acids: CASSQSGRLARGYEQYF. Here the CDR3 DNA reads TGCGCCAGCAGCCAATCAGGAAGACTAGCCCGGGGGTATGAGCAGTACTTC. V usage is TRBV4-1 and J usage is TRBJ2-7; TRBD2 matches at 7 bases. Per the germline V gene, CDR1 is MGHRA and CDR2 is YSYEKL. The CDR3 is 17 amino acids. The V and J ends lost 2 bases and 7 bases, in that order; junction bases with no gene match: 17.

In its sample, this clone was seen a few times. V is TRBV19 and J is TRBJ1-5; D not certain. Trimming took off 3 bases at V and 0 bases at J, with 6 bases between the two ends. CDR3 length: 14 amino acids. Germline CDR1 LNHDA, CDR2 SQIVND (reference sequence). CDR3 amino acids: CASSIGYSNQPQHF. For the CDR3, the DNA is TGTGCCAGTAGTATTGGGTATAGCAATCAGCCCCAGCATTTT.

The chain couples TRBV5-1 to TRBJ2-7; no clear D gene. Germline values: CDR1 SGHRS, CDR2 YFSETQ. V was clipped by 0 bases and J by 2 bases, with 9 bases between them. CDR3 length: 14 residues. The CDR3 DNA follows: TGCGCCAGCAGCTTGGGTGGTGGTACCTACGAGCAGTACTTC. Translating gives CASSLGGGTYEQYF.

The rearrangement links TRBV6-6 to TRBJ2-5; no firm D call. Deletions cut 7 bases from V and 4 bases from J, with 10 bases between. The germline gives CDR1 MNHNY, CDR2 SVGAGI (reference sequence). The CDR3 consists of 12 residues. Here the CDR3 DNA reads TGTGCCAGCATGGCGGTTTCAGAGACCCAGTACTTC. Encoded protein: CASMAVSETQYF.

This clone was counted a single time. The chain employs TRBV5-4 and TRBJ2-2, with 8 bases identical to TRBD1. Germline CDR1 and CDR2: SGHNT and YYREEE (reference sequence). The CDR3 extends over 15 amino acids. V lost 3 bases and J lost 6; bases outside the gene matches: 7. CDR3 DNA: TGTGCCAGCAGCTCCGGGACAGGAGGTTCCGGGGAGCTGTTTTTT. Amino acid sequence: CASSSGTGGSGELFF. Full variable domain (remainder filled in from reference TRBV5-4 and TRBJ2-2): ETGVTQSPTHLIKTRGQQVTLRCSSQSGHNTVSWYQQALGQGPQFIFQYYREEENGRGNFPPRFSGLQFPNYSSELNVNALELDDSALYLCASSSGTGGSGELFFGEGSRLTVL.

V gene TRBV5-4 combines with J gene TRBJ1-1, with a tentative D call TRBD1 (6 bases). The germline V gene has CDR1 SGHNT and CDR2 YYREEE (reference sequence). V was shortened by 4 bases and J by 4 bases, with 11 bases between the two germline ends. The CDR3 extends over 13 amino acids. CDR3 nucleotide sequence: TGTGCCAGCAGCCCCAGGGGTAGCACTGAAGCTTTCTTT. It encodes CASSPRGSTEAFF.

The chain couples TRBV7-9 to TRBJ2-5; 8 nucleotides line up with TRBD1. This CDR3 region has 15 residues. After removal of 2 bases from V and 0 bases from J, the junction contained 2 bases not matched to a gene. Germline loops: CDR1 SEHNR, CDR2 FQNEAQ (reference sequence). CDR3: CASSLRTGHQETQYF. DNA for the CDR3: TGTGCCAGCAGCTTACGGACAGGGCACCAAGAGACCCAGTACTTC.

The chain is built from TRBV21-1 and TRBJ2-5; TRBD1, as called in the table, went unchecked against the DNA. TRBV21-1 is a recognized pseudogene. The CDR3 length is 16 residues. For the CDR3, the DNA is TGTGCCAGCAGCAAACCGGGACAGGGCCATCAAGAGACCCAGTACTTC. Its translation is CASSKPGQGHQETQYF.

This chain uses TRBV29-1 with TRBJ2-1; perhaps TRBD1 as D (6 bases). CDR1 is SQVTM and CDR2 is ANQGSEA in the germline V gene. Trimming pared 4 bases from V and 4 bases from J, leaving 11 bases between. This CDR3 is built from 13 residues. The CDR3 loop is CSVVGARYNEQFF. The CDR3, as DNA: TGCAGCGTTGTGGGGGCAAGATACAATGAGCAGTTCTTC.

The CDR3 DNA reads as TGTGCCAGCAGCTTTTACTCTCTAGCGGGGGGCTACGAGCAGTACTTC. Translation: CASSFYSLAGGYEQYF. This chain uses TRBV5-4 with TRBJ2-7, with 11 positions matching TRBD2. The germline V gene has CDR1 SGHNT and CDR2 YYREEE (reference sequence). J gave up 3 bases and V 2 bases, and 7 bases lay outside the gene matches. The CDR3 has 16 residues.

For the CDR3, the DNA is TGCAGCGATGTAGGACTAGCGGGGGGCTTAACCGGGGAGCTGTTTTTT. Its protein product is CSDVGLAGGLTGELFF. J is TRBJ2-2 and V is TRBV29-1; 14 bases are a match to TRBD2. Germline CDR1 and CDR2: SQVTM and ANQGSEA. V dropped 7 bases and J dropped 5; count of bases not matched to a gene: 9. The CDR3 is 16 amino acids.